The present entry profiles one TCR beta chain with its context. Its antigen is as yet unknown. This entry is derived from a study of cytomegalovirus exposure and HLA in healthy donors. Study-level findings and limits: Altogether, around 160 TCR beta chains were recorded as cytomegalovirus-associated.

Libraries were prepared by immunoSEQ multiplex PCR; TCRdb keeps only in-frame clonotypes and omits some of them. This sample has fewer than 350,000 clones; roughly 90% occur once, and the top ten carry 0.92%. There are 17 residues in the CDR3. V trimming: 3 bases; J trimming: 7 bases; junction bases outside the gene matches: 9. Germline V CDR1 and CDR2: SGHNT, YYREEE (reference sequence). Material: PBMCs. This sequence was found in a woman aged 18-29 years in good health and CMV-seronegative. The chain recombines TRBV5-4 with TRBJ2-1, with 14 positions matching TRBD2. For the CDR3, the DNA is TGTGCCAGCAGCTCCGGGACTAGCGGGAGATCTGATAATGAGCAGTTCTTC. Its protein is CASSSGTSGRSDNEQFF.